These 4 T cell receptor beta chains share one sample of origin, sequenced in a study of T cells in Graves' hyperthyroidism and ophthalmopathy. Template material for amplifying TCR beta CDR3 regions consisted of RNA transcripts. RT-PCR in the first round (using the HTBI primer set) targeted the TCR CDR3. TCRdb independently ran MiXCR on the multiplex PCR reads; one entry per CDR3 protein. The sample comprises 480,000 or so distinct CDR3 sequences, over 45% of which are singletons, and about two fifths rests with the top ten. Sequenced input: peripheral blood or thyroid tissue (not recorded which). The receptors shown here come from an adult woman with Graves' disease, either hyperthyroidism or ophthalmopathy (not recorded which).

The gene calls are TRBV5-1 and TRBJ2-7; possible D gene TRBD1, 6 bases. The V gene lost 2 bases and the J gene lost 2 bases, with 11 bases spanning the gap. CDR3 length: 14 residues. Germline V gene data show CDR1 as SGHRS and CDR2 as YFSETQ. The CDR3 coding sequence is TGCGCCAGCAGCTTTGTCTCAGGGGCCTACGAGCAGTACTTC. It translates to CASSFVSGAYEQYF.

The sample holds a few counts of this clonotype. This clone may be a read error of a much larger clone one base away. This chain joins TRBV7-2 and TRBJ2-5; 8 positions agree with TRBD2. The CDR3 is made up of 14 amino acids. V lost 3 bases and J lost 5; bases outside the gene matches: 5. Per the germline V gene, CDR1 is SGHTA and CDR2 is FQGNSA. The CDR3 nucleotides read TGTGCCAGCAGCTTCGGGGGGGGGACGGAGACCCAGTACTTC. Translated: CASSFGGGTETQYF.

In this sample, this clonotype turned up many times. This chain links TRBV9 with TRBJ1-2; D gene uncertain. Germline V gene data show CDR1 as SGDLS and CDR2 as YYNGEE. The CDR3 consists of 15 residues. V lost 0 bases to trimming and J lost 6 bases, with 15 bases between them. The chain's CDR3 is CASSVASSFTHGYTF. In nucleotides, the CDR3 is TGTGCCAGCAGCGTAGCTTCCAGTTTTACCCATGGCTACACCTTC.

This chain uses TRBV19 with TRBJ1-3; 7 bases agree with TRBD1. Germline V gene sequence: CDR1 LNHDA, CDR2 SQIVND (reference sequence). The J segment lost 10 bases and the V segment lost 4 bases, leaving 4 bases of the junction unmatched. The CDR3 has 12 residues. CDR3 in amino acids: CASSTGQRTIYF. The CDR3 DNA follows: TGTGCCAGTAGTACGGGACAGCGAACCATATATTTT.